This entry lists 14 T cell receptor beta chains sequenced from one sample in a study of T cell responses to AZD1222 COVID-19 vaccine. Sequencing used immunoSEQ multiplex PCR; TCRdb keeps in-frame clones, though not all of them. The table lists fewer than 120,000 clones, roughly 92% of them singletons, with more than 2% in the top ten. The material was peripheral blood, obtained 28 days after the second AZD1222 dose. The source is an adult who received the AZD1222 COVID-19 vaccine.

The V call is TRBV5-6, the J call TRBJ1-4, with no clear D. The CDR3 has 14 amino acids. The germline V and J ends were trimmed by 2 bases and 1 base, with 6 bases remaining between them. Germline V gene data show CDR1 as SGHDT and CDR2 as YYEEEE. The CDR3 loop reads CASSFGRTNEKLFF. The CDR3 coding sequence is TGTGCCAGCAGCTTCGGGCGAACTAATGAAAAACTGTTTTTT.

The chain recombines TRBV28 with TRBJ2-7; weak D call: TRBD1 (6 bases). Trimming removed 4 bases at V and 3 bases at J, with 13 bases between. CDR3 length equals 14 residues. The germline gives CDR1 MDHEN, CDR2 SYDVKM. The DNA for the CDR3 is TGTGCCAGCAGTTCTCCTCGGGACAACTACGAGCAGTACTTC. Protein: CASSSPRDNYEQYF.

The chain joins TRBV10-3 to TRBJ1-5; 8 bases match TRBD1. The germline gives CDR1 ENHRY, CDR2 SYGVKD. CDR3 length equals 17 residues. V lost 2 bases, J lost 2 bases, and 8 bases stayed unmatched. The CDR3 protein is CAISEVGQGRGNQPQHF. In DNA, the CDR3 is TGTGCCATCAGTGAGGTCGGACAGGGTCGTGGCAATCAGCCCCAGCATTTT.

This chain connects TRBV27 to TRBJ2-7; D perhaps matches TRBD2 (6 bases). The ends were cut back, 6 bases at V and 1 base at J, with 22 bases in the middle. The CDR3 consists of 17 residues. Germline CDR1 and CDR2: MNHEY and SMNVEV (reference sequence). CDR3 in amino acids: CASSPLGGRASSYEQYF. The CDR3 region has the DNA TGTGCCAGCAGCCCTCTGGGGGGTCGGGCGAGTTCCTACGAGCAGTACTTC.

This clone was counted a few times. The J gene is TRBJ1-5, the V gene TRBV4-2; possibly TRBD1 for D (5 bases). CDR3 size: 15 residues. V was cut by 1 base and J by 3 bases, with 10 bases left in between. The germline CDR1 and CDR2 sequences are LGHNA and YNFKEQ. For the CDR3, the DNA is TGTGCCAGCAGCCAAGGGGGGGTGGCCAATCAGCCCCAGCATTTT. Protein: CASSQGGVANQPQHF.

The gene calls are TRBV4-1 and TRBJ2-3; maybe TRBD2 (5 bases). Germline V gene data show CDR1 as MGHRA and CDR2 as YSYEKL. V lost 0 bases to trimming and J lost 1 base, with 20 bases between them. The CDR3 has 19 residues. In nucleotides, the CDR3 is TGCGCCAGCAGCCAAGATCCTATTCGACCCAGCGGAGGCACAGATACGCAGTATTTT. Translation: CASSQDPIRPSGGTDTQYF.

This chain joins TRBV18 and TRBJ1-6; D is uncertain. Germline CDR1 reads KGHSH; CDR2 reads LQKENI. CDR3 length equals 17 residues. Trimming removed 2 bases at V and 0 bases at J, with 11 bases between. The DNA of the CDR3 is TGTGCCAGCTCACCAAGTTTCGCGAGCTCCTATAATTCACCCCTCCACTTT. It yields the protein CASSPSFASSYNSPLHF.

V and J are TRBV6-5 and TRBJ1-2, with D perhaps matching TRBD1 (5 bases). The germline CDR1 and CDR2 sequences are MNHEY and SVGAGI. The V end was cut by 2 bases, the J end by 5 bases, with 15 bases between. There are 15 residues in the CDR3. The CDR3 is CASSYRGLRRYGYTF. In DNA, the CDR3 is TGTGCCAGCAGTTACAGGGGCCTGCGACGTTATGGCTACACCTTC.

CDR3 sequence reads: CASSQEAGETQYF. The CDR3 nucleotides are TGTGCCAGCAGCCAGGAAGCGGGGGAGACCCAGTACTTC. The chain is built from TRBV4-2 and TRBJ2-5; TRBD2 aligns across 7 bases. CDR3 length equals 13 residues. Per germline, CDR1 LGHNA and CDR2 YNFKEQ. J was trimmed by 5 bases and V by 3 bases; bases with no gene match: 3.

The chain carries TRBV19 and TRBJ1-3; D is ambiguous. There are 14 residues in the CDR3. Per germline, CDR1 LNHDA and CDR2 SQIVND (reference sequence). Between the trimmed V and J ends, which lost 6 bases and 0 bases, there was a span of 9 bases. CDR3 in DNA: TGTGCCAGTAGCGCGGTCTTCTCTGGAAACACCATATATTTT. Translated, it gives CASSAVFSGNTIYF.

This clone was observed once. The rearrangement uses TRBV14 and TRBJ2-5, with 10 positions matching TRBD2. This CDR3 has 16 amino acids. Germline loops: CDR1 SGHDN, CDR2 FVKESK. The ends lost 1 base at V and 4 bases at J; junction bases unmatched: 6. The CDR3 reads CASSQVLAGSGETQYF. DNA for the CDR3: TGTGCCAGCAGCCAAGTACTAGCGGGGTCGGGAGAGACCCAGTACTTC.

Remarks on this clone: One end of the junction is discordant with germline, which a read error may explain. The V and J genes are TRBV7-7 and TRBJ2-3; unclear D gene. The CDR3 sequence is 14 residues long. The germline V gene has CDR1 SSHAT and CDR2 FNYEAQ (reference sequence). The CDR3 protein is CASSLGGSADTQYF. CDR3 nucleotides: TGTGCTAGCAGCTTAGGCGGTAGTGCAGATACGCAGTATTTT. Using reference TRBV7-7 and TRBJ2-3 for the parts outside the CDR3, the full variable domain is GAGVSQSPRYKVTKRGQDVTLRCDPISSHATLYWYQQALGQGPEFLTYFNYEAQPDKSGLPSDRFSAERPEGSISTLTIQRTEQRDSAMYRCASSLGGSADTQYFGPGTRLTVL.

V and J are TRBV7-2 and TRBJ2-3, with no clear D. This CDR3 has 13 residues. V shed 1 base and J shed 4 bases, with 6 bases lying between them. The germline CDR1 and CDR2 sequences are SGHTA and FQGNSA. The DNA for the CDR3 is TGTGCCAGCAGCTTAGGGGGTCCAGATACGCAGTATTTT. Its translation: CASSLGGPDTQYF. Full variable domain (remainder filled in from reference TRBV7-2 and TRBJ2-3): GAGVSQSPSNKVTEKGKDVELRCDPISGHTALYWYRQSLGQGLEFLIYFQGNSAPDKSGLPSDRFSAERTGGSVSTLTIQRTQQEDSAVYLCASSLGGPDTQYFGPGTRLTVL.

The chain links TRBV6-4 to TRBJ1-1; D gene ambiguous. CDR3 size: 13 residues. CDR1 and CDR2 (germline): MRHNA, SNTAGT. V lost 1 base and J 0 bases, leaving 3 bases between the germline ends. This chain's CDR3 is CASSDYVNTEAFF. The CDR3 nucleotides are TGTGCCAGCAGTGACTACGTGAACACTGAAGCTTTCTTT.